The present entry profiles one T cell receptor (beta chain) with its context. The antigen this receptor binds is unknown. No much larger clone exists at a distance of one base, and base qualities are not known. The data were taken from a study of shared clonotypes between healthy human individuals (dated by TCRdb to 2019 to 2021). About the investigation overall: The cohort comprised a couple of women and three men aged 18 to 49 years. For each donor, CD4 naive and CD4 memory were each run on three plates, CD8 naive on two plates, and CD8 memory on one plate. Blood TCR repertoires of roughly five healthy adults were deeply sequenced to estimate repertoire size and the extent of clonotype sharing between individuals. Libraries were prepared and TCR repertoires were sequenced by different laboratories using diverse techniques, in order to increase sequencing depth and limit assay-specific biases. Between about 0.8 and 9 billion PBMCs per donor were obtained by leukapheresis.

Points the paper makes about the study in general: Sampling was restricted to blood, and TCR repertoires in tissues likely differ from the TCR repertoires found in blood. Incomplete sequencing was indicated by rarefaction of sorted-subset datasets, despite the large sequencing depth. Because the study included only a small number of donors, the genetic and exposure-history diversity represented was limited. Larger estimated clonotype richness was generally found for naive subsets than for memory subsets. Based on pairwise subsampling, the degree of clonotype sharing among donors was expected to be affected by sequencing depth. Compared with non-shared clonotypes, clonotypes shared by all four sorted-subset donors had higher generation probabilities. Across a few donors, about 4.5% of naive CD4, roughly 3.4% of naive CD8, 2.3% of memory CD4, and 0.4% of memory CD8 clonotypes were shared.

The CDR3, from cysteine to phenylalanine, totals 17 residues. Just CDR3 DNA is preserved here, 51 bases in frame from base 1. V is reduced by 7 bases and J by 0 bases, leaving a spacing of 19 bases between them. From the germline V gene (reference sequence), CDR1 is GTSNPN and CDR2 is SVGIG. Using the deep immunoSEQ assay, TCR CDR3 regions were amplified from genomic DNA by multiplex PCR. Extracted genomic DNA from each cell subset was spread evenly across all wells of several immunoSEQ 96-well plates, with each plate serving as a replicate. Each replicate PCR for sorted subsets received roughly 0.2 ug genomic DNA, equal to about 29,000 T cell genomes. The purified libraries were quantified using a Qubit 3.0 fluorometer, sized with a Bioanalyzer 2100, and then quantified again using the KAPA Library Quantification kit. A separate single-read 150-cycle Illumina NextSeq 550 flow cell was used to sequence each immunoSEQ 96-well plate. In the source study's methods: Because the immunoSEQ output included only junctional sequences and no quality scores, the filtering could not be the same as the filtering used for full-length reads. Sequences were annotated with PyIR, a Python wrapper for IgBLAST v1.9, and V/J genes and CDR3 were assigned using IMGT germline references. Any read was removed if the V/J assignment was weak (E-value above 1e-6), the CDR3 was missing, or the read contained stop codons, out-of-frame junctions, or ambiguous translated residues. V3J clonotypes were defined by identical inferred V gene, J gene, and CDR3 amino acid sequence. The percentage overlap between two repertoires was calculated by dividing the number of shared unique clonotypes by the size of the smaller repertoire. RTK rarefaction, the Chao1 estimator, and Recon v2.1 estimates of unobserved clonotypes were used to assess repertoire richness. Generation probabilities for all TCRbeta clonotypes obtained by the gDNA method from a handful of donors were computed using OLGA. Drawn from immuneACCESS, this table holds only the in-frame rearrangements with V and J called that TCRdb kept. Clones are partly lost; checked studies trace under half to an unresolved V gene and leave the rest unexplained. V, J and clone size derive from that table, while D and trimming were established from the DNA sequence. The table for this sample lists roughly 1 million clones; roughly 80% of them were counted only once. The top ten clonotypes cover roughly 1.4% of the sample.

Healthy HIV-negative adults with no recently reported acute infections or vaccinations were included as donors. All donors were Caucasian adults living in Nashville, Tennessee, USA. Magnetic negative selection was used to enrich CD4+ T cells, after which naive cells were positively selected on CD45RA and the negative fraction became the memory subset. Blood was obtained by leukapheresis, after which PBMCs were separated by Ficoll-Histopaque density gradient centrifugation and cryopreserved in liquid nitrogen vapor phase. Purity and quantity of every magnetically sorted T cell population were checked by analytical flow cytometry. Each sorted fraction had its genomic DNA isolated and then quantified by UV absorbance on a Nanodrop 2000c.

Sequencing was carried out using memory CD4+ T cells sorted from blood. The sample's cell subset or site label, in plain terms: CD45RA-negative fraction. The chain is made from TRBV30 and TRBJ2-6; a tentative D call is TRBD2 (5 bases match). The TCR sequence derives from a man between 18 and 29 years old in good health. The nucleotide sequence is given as TGTGCCTATGGAAGCGGCAGGTGGAGCTCTGGGGCCAACGTCCTGACTTTC. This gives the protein CAYGSGRWSSGANVLTF.